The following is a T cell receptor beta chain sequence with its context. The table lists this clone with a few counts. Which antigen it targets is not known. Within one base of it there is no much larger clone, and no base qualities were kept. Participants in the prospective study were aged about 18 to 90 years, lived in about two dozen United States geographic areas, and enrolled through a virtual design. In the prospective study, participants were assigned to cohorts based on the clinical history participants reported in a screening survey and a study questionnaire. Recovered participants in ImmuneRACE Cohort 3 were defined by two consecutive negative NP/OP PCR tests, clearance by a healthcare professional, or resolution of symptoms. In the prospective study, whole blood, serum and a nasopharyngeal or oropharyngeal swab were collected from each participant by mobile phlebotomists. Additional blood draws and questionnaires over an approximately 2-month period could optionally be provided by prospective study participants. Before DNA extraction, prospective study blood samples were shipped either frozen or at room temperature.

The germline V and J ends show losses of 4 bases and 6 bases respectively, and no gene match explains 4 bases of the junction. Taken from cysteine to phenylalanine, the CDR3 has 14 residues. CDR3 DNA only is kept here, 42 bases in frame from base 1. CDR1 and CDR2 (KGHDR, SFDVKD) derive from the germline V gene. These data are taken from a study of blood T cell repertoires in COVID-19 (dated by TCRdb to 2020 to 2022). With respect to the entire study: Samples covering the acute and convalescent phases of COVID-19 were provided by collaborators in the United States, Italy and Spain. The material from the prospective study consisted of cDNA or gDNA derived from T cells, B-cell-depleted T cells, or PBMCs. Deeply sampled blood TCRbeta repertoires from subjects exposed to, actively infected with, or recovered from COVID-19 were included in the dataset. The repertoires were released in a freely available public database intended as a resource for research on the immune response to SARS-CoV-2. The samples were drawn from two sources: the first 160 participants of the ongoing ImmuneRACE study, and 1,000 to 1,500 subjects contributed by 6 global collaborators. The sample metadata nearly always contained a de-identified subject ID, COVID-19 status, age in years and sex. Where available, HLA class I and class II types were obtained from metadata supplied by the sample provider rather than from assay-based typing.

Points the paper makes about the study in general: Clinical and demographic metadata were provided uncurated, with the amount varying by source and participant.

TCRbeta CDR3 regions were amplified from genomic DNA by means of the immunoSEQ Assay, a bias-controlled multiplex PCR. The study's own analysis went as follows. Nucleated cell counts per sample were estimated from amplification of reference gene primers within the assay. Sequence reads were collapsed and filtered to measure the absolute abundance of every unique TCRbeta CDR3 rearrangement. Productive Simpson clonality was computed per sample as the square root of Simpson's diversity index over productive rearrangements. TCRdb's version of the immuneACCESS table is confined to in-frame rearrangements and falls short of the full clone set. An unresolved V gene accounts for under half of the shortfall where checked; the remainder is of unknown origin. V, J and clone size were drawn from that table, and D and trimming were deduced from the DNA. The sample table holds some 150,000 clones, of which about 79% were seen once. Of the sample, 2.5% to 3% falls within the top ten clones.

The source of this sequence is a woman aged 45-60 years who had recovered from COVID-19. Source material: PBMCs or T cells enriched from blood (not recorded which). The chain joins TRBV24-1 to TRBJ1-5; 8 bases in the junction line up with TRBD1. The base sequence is TGTGCCACCAGTGAAACAGGGGGAAGTCAGCCCCAGCATTTT. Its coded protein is CATSETGGSQPQHF.